This section outlines one T cell receptor (beta chain) sequence together with its context. Antigen specificity is unknown. Each of the donors was a healthy adult who was HIV-negative and had not had a recent acute infection or vaccination. Genomic DNA per cell subset filled all wells of several immunoSEQ plates. The protocol was immunoSEQ multiplex PCR, while the TCRdb copy is restricted to in-frame clones and leaves out a portion. Of about 2 million clones listed, over 85% are singletons. V was pared by 4 bases and J by 0 bases, with 6 bases of the junction left unmatched. The germline V gene has CDR1 SGHRS and CDR2 YFSETQ. The CDR3 has 16 amino acids. This record comes from a study of shared clonotypes between healthy human individuals. Whole-study context: CD8 memory received one plate per donor, CD8 naive two, CD4 memory three and CD4 naive three.

The study's findings and limits: Sequencing depth was expected to influence donor clonotype sharing.

Sequenced sample: naive CD4+ T cells sorted from blood. Subset meaning: CD45RA+ positively selected. This sequence originates from a man aged 18-30 years in good health. The J gene is TRBJ2-3, the V gene TRBV5-1, with 9 bases aligning to TRBD2. The CDR3: CASSETSGRSTDTQYF. The CDR3 DNA reads TGCGCCAGCAGCGAAACTAGCGGGCGAAGCACAGATACGCAGTATTTT.